Sequencing of this T cell receptor (beta chain) was carried out in a study of glioma-infiltrating T cells. Amplification of TCR alpha and beta CDR3 regions from RNA used iRepertoire nested multiplex PCR. MiXCR, applied by TCRdb to the multiplex PCR reads, yields one record per CDR3 protein. The table includes approximately 400,000 distinct CDR3 sequences, about two fifths detected once. CDR3 length: 18 amino acids. Deletions cut 2 bases from V and 0 bases from J, with 17 bases between. Germline CDR1 and CDR2: MNHEY and SMNVEV (reference sequence). This sequence originates from a human donor with low-grade glioma or glioblastoma, undergoing nonglioma brain surgery, or in good health (not recorded which). The material sequenced was glioma tissue, nonneoplastic brain tissue, or PBMCs (not recorded which). The chain combines TRBV27 with TRBJ2-1; D possibly corresponds to TRBD2 (6 bases). The CDR3 region is CASSLLGFGGTSYNEQFF. The DNA of the CDR3 is TGTGCCAGCAGTTTACTCGGTTTCGGCGGGACCTCCTACAATGAGCAGTTCTTC.